This TCR beta chain was identified during a study of T cell responses to AZD1222 COVID-19 vaccine. The CDR3 has 14 amino acids. The trim removed 5 bases at V and 3 bases at J, leaving 7 bases unmatched. From germline, CDR1 is PRHDT and CDR2 FYEKMQ (reference sequence). Data came from immunoSEQ multiplex PCR; TCRdb stores just in-frame clones and leaves some out. The table includes about 29,000 clones, 93% detected once. The origin of this receptor is an adult in good health. The source material was peripheral blood, sampled on day 0 of AZD1222 vaccination. The rearrangement joins TRBV13 to TRBJ2-7; 7 nucleotides line up with TRBD1. CDR3 nucleotide sequence: TGTGCCAGCAGCGAAACAGGGGCCCGCTACGAGCAGTACTTC. Protein sequence: CASSETGARYEQYF. The full variable domain, its missing parts supplied by reference TRBV13 and TRBJ2-7, is AAGVIQSPRHLIKEKRETATLKCYPIPRHDTVYWYQQGPGQDPQFLISFYEKMQSDKGSIPDRFSAQQFSDYHSELNMSSLELGDSALYFCASSETGARYEQYFGPGTRLTVT.